The TCR beta chain described here comes from a study of blood T cell repertoires in COVID-19. Trimming shortened V by 2 bases and J by 7 bases, and 11 bases separated the two germline ends. Germline values: CDR1 KGHSH, CDR2 LQKENI. CDR3 length equals 13 residues. Authors' processing steps: Amplifying reference gene primers gave estimates of nucleated cell counts. Sequenced by immunoSEQ multiplex PCR; TCRdb stores in-frame clones only, minus some. V and J calls and clone size are as listed in that table; D and trimming were resolved from the DNA. Of tens of thousands of clones in the sample, roughly nine tenths were seen once.

Input material: peripheral blood. The rearrangement joins TRBV18 to TRBJ1-2; D unresolved. The origin of this receptor is a human donor with active COVID-19. The donor label of this sample is uncertain. The CDR3 DNA reads as TGTGCCAGCTCACCATCCGGGCGGGGTGGCTACACCTTC. Amino acid sequence: CASSPSGRGGYTF. Drawing the rest from reference TRBV18 and TRBJ1-2, the complete variable domain is NAGVMQNPRHLVRRRGQEARLRCSPMKGHSHVYWYRQLPEEGLKFMVYLQKENIIDESGMPKERFSAEFPKEGPSILRIQQVVRGDSAAYFCASSPSGRGGYTFGSGTRLTVV.